Listed below are T cell receptor beta chains from one sample, sequenced in a study of T cell responses to AZD1222 COVID-19 vaccine. Method: immunoSEQ multiplex PCR; TCRdb's copy keeps in-frame clones and lacks some. The sample shows under 200,000 clones, 91% of them seen only once. Source: peripheral blood, taken on day 0 of AZD1222 vaccination. The receptors stem from an adult in good health. The CDR3 runs from the conserved cysteine through the conserved F or W. The D gene is left open where the match is weak. Clone size is stated in some rows and not others, as once, few, many or a class when expanded.

clone_size: -; d_call: TRBD2; j_call: TRBJ2-5; v_call: TRBV10-3; cdr3_aa: CATLASGEETQYF; cdr3_nt: TGTGCCACCCTAGCCAGCGGGGAAGAGACCCAGTACTTC
clone_size: -; d_call: -; j_call: TRBJ1-2; v_call: TRBV6-5; cdr3_aa: CASNQGWGYTF; cdr3_nt: TGTGCCAGCAACCAGGGTTGGGGCTACACCTTC
clone_size: -; d_call: -; j_call: TRBJ1-1; v_call: TRBV7-2; cdr3_aa: CASSLSGWQGRTEAFF; cdr3_nt: TGTGCCAGCAGCTTAAGTGGCTGGCAGGGTCGGACTGAAGCTTTCTTT
clone_size: -; d_call: -; j_call: TRBJ2-3; v_call: TRBV28; cdr3_aa: CASSLRGRGDTQYF; cdr3_nt: TGTGCCAGCAGTCTCAGGGGAAGGGGAGATACGCAGTATTTT
clone_size: -; d_call: -; j_call: TRBJ1-2; v_call: TRBV30; cdr3_aa: CAWSVLRSYGYTF; cdr3_nt: TGTGCCTGGAGTGTACTGAGATCCTATGGCTACACCTTC
clone_size: -; d_call: TRBD2; j_call: TRBJ2-7; v_call: TRBV4-3; cdr3_aa: CASSARTSGYEQYF; cdr3_nt: TGCGCCAGCAGCGCCCGGACTAGCGGCTACGAGCAGTACTTC
clone_size: -; d_call: -; j_call: TRBJ1-1; v_call: TRBV5-1; cdr3_aa: CASSLNSVNTEAFF; cdr3_nt: TGCGCCAGCAGCTTAAACAGCGTGAACACTGAAGCTTTCTTT
clone_size: -; d_call: -; j_call: TRBJ1-5; v_call: TRBV28; cdr3_aa: CASSAAGQTNQPQHF; cdr3_nt: TGTGCCAGCAGTGCCGCCGGACAAACCAATCAGCCCCAGCATTTT
clone_size: -; d_call: -; j_call: TRBJ2-6; v_call: TRBV28; cdr3_aa: CASSPGYSGTGANVLTF; cdr3_nt: TGTGCCAGCAGTCCGGGGTATTCCGGCACTGGGGCCAACGTCCTGACTTTC
clone_size: -; d_call: TRBD1; j_call: TRBJ1-6; v_call: TRBV30; cdr3_aa: CAWNLYSGTGHSPLHF; cdr3_nt: TGTGCCTGGAACCTATACTCCGGGACAGGGCATTCACCCCTCCACTTT
clone_size: -; d_call: -; j_call: TRBJ2-5; v_call: TRBV7-7; cdr3_aa: CASSGGLGGETQYF; cdr3_nt: TGTGCCAGCAGCGGGGGCCTGGGAGGAGAGACCCAGTACTTC
clone_size: -; d_call: -; j_call: TRBJ1-2; v_call: TRBV19; cdr3_aa: CASSIQRNYGYTF; cdr3_nt: TGTGCCAGTAGTATCCAGCGCAACTATGGCTACACCTTC
clone_size: -; d_call: TRBD1; j_call: TRBJ2-5; v_call: TRBV5-1; cdr3_aa: CASSPTGARETQYF; cdr3_nt: TGCGCCAGCAGCCCGACAGGGGCGCGGGAGACCCAGTACTTC
clone_size: -; d_call: -; j_call: TRBJ2-7; v_call: TRBV9; cdr3_aa: CASSVEAGREQYF; cdr3_nt: TGTGCCAGCAGCGTAGAGGCAGGGAGGGAGCAGTACTTC
clone_size: -; d_call: -; j_call: TRBJ1-2; v_call: TRBV28; cdr3_aa: CASHQGANYGYTF; cdr3_nt: TGTGCCAGCCATCAGGGTGCGAACTATGGCTACACCTTC
clone_size: once; d_call: -; j_call: TRBJ1-1; v_call: TRBV10-3; cdr3_aa: CAIKEGLDTEAFF; cdr3_nt: TGTGCCATCAAGGAGGGGCTGGACACTGAAGCTTTCTTT